This TCR beta chain is drawn from a study of control samples from healthy donors and cancer patients. This clone occurred once. Germline V CDR1 and CDR2: DFQATT, SNEGSKA (reference sequence). This CDR3 comprises 13 residues. With 3 bases removed from V and 2 bases from J, the gap between germline ends came to 10 bases. Data came from immunoSEQ multiplex PCR; TCRdb stores just in-frame clones and leaves some out. The table lists 80,000 or so clones, roughly 94% of them singletons. The source material was blood. This receptor was identified in a woman in her forties in good health. The J gene is TRBJ2-5, the V gene TRBV20-1, with D tentatively TRBD1 (6 bases). The CDR3 sequence: CSASSGAQETQYF. The CDR3 DNA follows: TGCAGTGCTAGTTCAGGGGCGCAAGAGACCCAGTACTTC.